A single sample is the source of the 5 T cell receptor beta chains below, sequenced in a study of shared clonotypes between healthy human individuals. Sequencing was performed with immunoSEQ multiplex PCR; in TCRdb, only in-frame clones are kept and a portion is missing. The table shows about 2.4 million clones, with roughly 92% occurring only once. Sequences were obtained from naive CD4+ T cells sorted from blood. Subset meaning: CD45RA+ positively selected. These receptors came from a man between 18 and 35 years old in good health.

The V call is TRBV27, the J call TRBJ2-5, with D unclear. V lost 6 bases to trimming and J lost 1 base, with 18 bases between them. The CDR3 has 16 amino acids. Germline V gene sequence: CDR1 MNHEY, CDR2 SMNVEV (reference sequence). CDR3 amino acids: CASRTYTHQRQETQYF. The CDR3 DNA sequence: TGTGCCAGCAGAACCTACACCCACCAACGCCAAGAGACCCAGTACTTC.

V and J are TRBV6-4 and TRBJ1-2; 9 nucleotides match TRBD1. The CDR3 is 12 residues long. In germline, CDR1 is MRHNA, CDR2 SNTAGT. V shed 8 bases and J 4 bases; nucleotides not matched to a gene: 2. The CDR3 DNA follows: TGTGCCAGCCGGGGACAGGGCTATGGCTACACCTTC. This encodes CASRGQGYGYTF.

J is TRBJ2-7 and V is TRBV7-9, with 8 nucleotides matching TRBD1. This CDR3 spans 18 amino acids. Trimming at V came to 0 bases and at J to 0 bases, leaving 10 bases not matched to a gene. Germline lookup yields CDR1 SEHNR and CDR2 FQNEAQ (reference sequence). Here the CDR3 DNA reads TGTGCCAGCAGCTTAGCGGAATCGACAGGGGCCGTCTCCTACGAGCAGTACTTC. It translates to CASSLAESTGAVSYEQYF. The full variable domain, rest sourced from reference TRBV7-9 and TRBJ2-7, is DTGVSQNPRHKITKRGQNVTFRCDPISEHNRLYWYRQTLGQGPEFLTYFQNEAQLEKSRLLSDRFSAERPKGSFSTLEIQRTEQGDSAMYLCASSLAESTGAVSYEQYFGPGTRLTVT.

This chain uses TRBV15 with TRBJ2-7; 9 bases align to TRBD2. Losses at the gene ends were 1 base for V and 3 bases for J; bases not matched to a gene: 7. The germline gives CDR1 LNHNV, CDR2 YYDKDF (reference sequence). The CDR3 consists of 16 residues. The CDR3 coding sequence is TGTGCCACCAGCAGAGCCGGTATTAGCGGGGGCTACGAGCAGTACTTC. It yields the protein CATSRAGISGGYEQYF.

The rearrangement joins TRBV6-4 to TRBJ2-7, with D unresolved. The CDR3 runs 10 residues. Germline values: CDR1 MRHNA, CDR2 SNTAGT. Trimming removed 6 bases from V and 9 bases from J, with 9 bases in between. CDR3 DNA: TGTGCCAGCAGACGAAATTGGCAGTACTTC. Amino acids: CASRRNWQYF.